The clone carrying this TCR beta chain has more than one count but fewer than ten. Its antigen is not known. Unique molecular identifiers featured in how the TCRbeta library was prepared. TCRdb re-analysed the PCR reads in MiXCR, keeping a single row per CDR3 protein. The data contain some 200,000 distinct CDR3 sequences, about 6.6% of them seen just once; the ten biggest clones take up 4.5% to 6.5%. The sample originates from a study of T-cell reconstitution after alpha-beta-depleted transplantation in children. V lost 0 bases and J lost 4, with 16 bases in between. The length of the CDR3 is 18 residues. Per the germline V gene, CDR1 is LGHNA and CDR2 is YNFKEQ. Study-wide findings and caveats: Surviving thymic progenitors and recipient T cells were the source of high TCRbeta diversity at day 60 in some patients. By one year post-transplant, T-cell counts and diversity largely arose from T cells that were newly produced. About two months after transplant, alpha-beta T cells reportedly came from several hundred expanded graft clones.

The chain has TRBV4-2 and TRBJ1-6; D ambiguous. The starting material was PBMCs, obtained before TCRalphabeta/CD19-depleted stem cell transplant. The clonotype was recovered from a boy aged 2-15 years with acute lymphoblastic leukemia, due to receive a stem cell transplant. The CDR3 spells CASSQERAGEGYNSPLHF. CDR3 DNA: TGTGCCAGCAGCCAAGAGAGGGCGGGAGAGGGTTATAATTCACCCCTCCACTTT.